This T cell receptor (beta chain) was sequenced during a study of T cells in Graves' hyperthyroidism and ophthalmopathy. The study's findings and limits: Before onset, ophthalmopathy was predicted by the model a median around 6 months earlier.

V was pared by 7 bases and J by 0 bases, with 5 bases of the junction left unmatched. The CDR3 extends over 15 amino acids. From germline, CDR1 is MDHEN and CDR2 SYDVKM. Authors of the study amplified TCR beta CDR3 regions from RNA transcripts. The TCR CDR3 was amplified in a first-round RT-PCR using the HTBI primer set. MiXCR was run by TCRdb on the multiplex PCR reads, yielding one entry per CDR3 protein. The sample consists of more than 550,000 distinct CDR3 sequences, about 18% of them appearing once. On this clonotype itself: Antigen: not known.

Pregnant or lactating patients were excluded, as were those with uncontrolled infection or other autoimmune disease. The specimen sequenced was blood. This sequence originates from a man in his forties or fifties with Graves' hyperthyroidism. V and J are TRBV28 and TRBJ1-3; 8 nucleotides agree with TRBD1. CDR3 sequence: CASTGQGDSGNTIYF. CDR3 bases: TGTGCCAGCACCGGACAGGGTGACTCTGGAAACACCATATATTTT.